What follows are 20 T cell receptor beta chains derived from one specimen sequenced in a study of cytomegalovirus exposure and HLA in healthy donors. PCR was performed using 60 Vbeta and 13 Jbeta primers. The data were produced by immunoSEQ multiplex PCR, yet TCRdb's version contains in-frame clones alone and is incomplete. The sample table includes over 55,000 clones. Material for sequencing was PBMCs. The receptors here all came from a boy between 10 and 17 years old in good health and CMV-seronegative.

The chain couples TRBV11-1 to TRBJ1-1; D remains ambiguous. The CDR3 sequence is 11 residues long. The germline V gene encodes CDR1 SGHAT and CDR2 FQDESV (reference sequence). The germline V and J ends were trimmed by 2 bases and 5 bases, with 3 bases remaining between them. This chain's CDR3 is CASSLITEAFF. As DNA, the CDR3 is TGTGCCAGCAGCTTAATAACTGAAGCTTTCTTT.

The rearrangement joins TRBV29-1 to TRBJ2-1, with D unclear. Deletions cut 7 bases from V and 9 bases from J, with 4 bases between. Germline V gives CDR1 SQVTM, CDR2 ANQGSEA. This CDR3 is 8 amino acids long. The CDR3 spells CSGGEQFF. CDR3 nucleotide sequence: TGCAGCGGAGGTGAGCAGTTCTTC.

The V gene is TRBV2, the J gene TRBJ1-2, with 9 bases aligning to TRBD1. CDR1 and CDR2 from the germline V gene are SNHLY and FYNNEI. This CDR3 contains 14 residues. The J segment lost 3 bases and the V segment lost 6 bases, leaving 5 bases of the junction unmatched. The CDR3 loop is CASSRDREHYGYTF. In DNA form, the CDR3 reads TGTGCCAGCAGCCGGGACAGGGAACACTATGGCTACACCTTC. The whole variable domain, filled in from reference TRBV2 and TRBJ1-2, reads EPEVTQTPSHQVTQMGQEVILRCVPISNHLYFYWYRQILGQKVEFLVSFYNNEISEKSEIFDDQFSVERPDGSNFTLKIRSTKLEDSAMYFCASSRDREHYGYTFGSGTRLTVV.

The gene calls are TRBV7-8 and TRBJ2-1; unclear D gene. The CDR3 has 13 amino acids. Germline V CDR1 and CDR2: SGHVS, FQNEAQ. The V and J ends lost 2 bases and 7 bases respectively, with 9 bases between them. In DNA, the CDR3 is TGTGCCAGCAGCTTAAATCTCGGGAATGAGCAGTTCTTC. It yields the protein CASSLNLGNEQFF.

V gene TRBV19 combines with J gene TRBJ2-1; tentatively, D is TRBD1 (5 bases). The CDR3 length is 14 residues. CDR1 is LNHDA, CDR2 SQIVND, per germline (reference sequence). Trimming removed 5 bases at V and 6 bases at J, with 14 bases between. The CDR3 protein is CASSSGPRGNEQFF. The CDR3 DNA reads TGTGCCAGTAGTTCAGGACCAAGGGGCAATGAGCAGTTCTTC.

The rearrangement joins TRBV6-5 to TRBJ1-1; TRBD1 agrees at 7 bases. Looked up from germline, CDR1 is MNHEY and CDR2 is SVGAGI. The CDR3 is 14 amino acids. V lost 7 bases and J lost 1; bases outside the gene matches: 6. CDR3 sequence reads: CASNTGVSNTEAFF. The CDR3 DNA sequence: TGTGCCAGCAATACAGGGGTCTCGAACACTGAAGCTTTCTTT.

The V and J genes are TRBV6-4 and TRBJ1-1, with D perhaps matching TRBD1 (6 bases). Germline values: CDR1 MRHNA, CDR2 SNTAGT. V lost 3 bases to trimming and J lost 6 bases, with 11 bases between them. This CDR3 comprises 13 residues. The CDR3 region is CASSETGRPEAFF. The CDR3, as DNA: TGTGCCAGCAGTGAAACAGGGCGACCTGAAGCTTTCTTT.

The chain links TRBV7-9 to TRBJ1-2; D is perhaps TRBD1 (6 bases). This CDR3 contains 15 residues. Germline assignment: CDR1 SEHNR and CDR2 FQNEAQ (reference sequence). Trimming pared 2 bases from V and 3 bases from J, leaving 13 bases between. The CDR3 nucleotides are TGTGCCAGCAGCTTAATGCAGGGGCAGGACTATGGCTACACCTTC. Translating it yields CASSLMQGQDYGYTF.

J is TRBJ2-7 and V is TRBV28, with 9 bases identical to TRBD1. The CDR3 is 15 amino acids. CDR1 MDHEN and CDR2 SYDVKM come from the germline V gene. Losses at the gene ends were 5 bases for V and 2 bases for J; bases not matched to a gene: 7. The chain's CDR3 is CASSTTGQGPYEQYF. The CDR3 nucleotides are TGTGCCAGCAGTACTACGGGACAGGGACCCTACGAGCAGTACTTC.

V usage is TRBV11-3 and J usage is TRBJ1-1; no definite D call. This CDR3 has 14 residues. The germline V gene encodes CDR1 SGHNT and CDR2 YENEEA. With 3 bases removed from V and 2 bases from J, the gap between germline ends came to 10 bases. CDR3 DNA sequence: TGTGCCAGCAGCTTGAGAGCAGGAAACACTGAAGCTTTCTTT. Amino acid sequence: CASSLRAGNTEAFF.

CDR3 loop: CAITSGLGRAEAFF. The CDR3 DNA reads as TGTGCCATCACCTCAGGGCTGGGGAGGGCTGAAGCTTTCTTT. V is TRBV10-3 and J is TRBJ1-1, with TRBD1 as a possible D gene (5 bases). Trimming shortened V by 7 bases and J by 6 bases, and 18 bases separated the two germline ends. The CDR3 loop spans 14 amino acids. The germline gives CDR1 ENHRY, CDR2 SYGVKD.

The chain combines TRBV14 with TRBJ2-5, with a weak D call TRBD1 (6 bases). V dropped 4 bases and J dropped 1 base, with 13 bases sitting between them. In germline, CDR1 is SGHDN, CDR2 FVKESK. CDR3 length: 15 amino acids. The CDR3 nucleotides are TGTGCCAGCAGCCCACCAGCCAGGGGCCAAGAGACCCAGTACTTC. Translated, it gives CASSPPARGQETQYF.

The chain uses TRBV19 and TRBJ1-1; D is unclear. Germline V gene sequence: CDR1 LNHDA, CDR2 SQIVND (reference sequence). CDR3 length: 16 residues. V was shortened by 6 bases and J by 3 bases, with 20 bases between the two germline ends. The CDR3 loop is CASSPLRRSGDTEAFF. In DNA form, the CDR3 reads TGTGCCAGTAGCCCCCTTAGGCGATCCGGGGACACTGAAGCTTTCTTT.

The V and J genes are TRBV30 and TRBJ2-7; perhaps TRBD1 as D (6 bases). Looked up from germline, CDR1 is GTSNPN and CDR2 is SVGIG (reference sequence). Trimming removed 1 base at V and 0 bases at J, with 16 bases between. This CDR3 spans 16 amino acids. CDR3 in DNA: TGTGCCTGGAGTGGCCCCAACAGGGCTAGCTCCTACGAGCAGTACTTC. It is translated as CAWSGPNRASSYEQYF.

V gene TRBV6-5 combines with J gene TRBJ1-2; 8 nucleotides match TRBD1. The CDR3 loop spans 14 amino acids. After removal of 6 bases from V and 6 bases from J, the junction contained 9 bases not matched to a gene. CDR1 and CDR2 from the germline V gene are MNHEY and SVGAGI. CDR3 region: CASRWTGRQDGYTF. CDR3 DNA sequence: TGTGCCAGCAGGTGGACAGGGAGGCAAGATGGCTACACCTTC.

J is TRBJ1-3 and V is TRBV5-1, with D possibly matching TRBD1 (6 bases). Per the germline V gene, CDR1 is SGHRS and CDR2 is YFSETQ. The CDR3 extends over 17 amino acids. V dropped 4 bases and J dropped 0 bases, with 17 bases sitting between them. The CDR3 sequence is CASSGTLAGASGNTIYF. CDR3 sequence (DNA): TGCGCCAGCAGCGGAACTTTAGCGGGGGCCTCTGGAAACACCATATATTTT.

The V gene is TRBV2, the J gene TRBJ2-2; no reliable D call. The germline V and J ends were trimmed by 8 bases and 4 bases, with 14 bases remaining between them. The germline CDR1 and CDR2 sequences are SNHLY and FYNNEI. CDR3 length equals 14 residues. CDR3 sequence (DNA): TGTGCCAGCGGCCGGGTCGGGTTCACCGGGGAGCTGTTTTTT. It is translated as CASGRVGFTGELFF.

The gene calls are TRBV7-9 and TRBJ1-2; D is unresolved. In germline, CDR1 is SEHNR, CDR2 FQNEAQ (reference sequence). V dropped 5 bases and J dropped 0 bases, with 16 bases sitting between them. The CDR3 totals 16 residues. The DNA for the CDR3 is TGTGCCAGCAGCATTAGTAGTTCTCTAGCTAACTATGGCTACACCTTC. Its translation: CASSISSSLANYGYTF.

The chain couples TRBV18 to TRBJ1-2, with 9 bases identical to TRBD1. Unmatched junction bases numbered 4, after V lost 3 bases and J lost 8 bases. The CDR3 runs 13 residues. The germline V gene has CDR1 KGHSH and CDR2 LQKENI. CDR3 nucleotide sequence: TGTGCCAGCTCACCCAGGACAGGGGAAGGCTACACCTTC. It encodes CASSPRTGEGYTF.

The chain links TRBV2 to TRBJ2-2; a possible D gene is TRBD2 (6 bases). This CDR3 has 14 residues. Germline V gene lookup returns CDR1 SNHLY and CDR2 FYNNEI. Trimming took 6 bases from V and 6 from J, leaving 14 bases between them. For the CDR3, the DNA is TGTGCCAGCAGGCCCAGACTAGTAGCCGGGGAGCTGTTTTTT. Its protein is CASRPRLVAGELFF.